This T cell receptor beta chain is from a study of Graves' ophthalmopathy and Graves' hyperthyroidism (dated by TCRdb to 2016 to 2019). Turning to the overall study: Peripheral blood was collected at initial diagnosis, prior to any treatment. T-cell repertoires of thyroid tissue and blood were compared in 5 or 6 hyperthyroidism patients. In total, over 130 blood samples were TCR-sequenced: approximately 42 ophthalmopathy, some 75 hyperthyroidism and roughly 17 hyperthyroidism-to-ophthalmopathy patients. Following sample collection, hyperthyroidism patients were given methimazole at a starting dose of 30 mg daily, and ophthalmopathy patients were given high-dose intravenous methylprednisolone. The independent validation cohort included under 20 hyperthyroidism patients plus 17 patients who later progressed from hyperthyroidism to ophthalmopathy. To tell Graves' ophthalmopathy apart from Graves' hyperthyroidism, and to predict which patients would progress to ophthalmopathy, the study relied on TCR beta repertoire signatures. To explore V-J signatures that distinguish ophthalmopathy from hyperthyroidism, a discovery set of roughly 98 patients was enrolled, made up of under 50 with ophthalmopathy and roughly 55 with stable hyperthyroidism.

Overall study results and their limits: No statistical method was used to predetermine the sample size, and group allocation was not hidden from the investigators. In validation, the model predicted ophthalmopathy progression with about 71% sensitivity and roughly 78% specificity; roughly 11 predicted patients were CT-confirmed with GO in a median of about 6.1 months. The 13-signature model separated ophthalmopathy from stable hyperthyroidism with approximately 88% sensitivity and 81.08% specificity in cross-validation, and 80%/75% in the test set. Most expanded thyroid clonotypes with a frequency above 0.001 also appeared in blood, which suggests that blood repertoires may reflect the immune response in the thyroid.

A remark on this clonotype: It lacks a known antigen. One base away there is no much larger clone; base qualities are not given.

The ophthalmopathy patients had moderately to severely active disease, with a Clinical Activity Score of 3 or higher, a NOSPECS grade of 4 or higher, and a disease duration of less than 3 months. Anyone with other autoimmune diseases, uncontrolled infections, pregnancy or lactation was excluded from the study. Diagnosis relied on clinical symptoms, serum thyroxine, TRAb, thyroid ultrasound and orbital computed tomography. Using Ficoll-Paque density gradient centrifugation, PBMCs were isolated from about 9.4 ml of fresh peripheral blood. Total RNA was extracted with Trizol reagent and quality-checked on an Agilent 2100 Bioanalyzer. Measured from the cysteine to the phenylalanine, the CDR3 is 13 residues long. Of the read, only the CDR3 DNA is kept; its 39 bases are in frame from base 1. V is clipped by 5 bases and J by 4 bases, and the sequence between their germline boundaries is 11 bases long. As encoded in the germline V gene (reference sequence), CDR1 is SEHNR while CDR2 is FQNEAQ.

For repertoire sequencing, TCR beta CDR3 regions were amplified from RNA transcripts. HTBI primers and the Qiagen OneStep RT-PCR kit were used in a first-round RT-PCR, which was followed by a second-round multiplex PCR, size selection and purification. Libraries were sequenced on an Illumina HiSeq2000 using paired-end 100 bp reads. As for the original processing: SOAPnuke was used for read processing, and reads with adapters, uncalled bases, a mean Phred below 15, or no exact constant-primer or identifier match were discarded. High-quality paired reads were merged with COPE v1.2.5. Unique nucleotide sequences were defined as clonotypes and aligned to IMGT TRB V, D and J references using MiTCR v1.1. The analysis was limited to V-J combinations with a frequency above 0.0001, which together covered 99.2% of repertoires. For each V-J combination, a TCR clonal expansion and chaos score was defined as F50 clonal expansion divided by the chaos observed in the TCRdist matrix. Welch's t-statistics and random forest were used to narrow the features down to around 12 V-J combinations, which were then fed into a naive Bayes classifier. The Morisita-Horn index was used to measure how similar the thyroid and blood repertoires were. The public reads were quality trimmed at Q25 with fastp and then assembled into clones with MiXCR by TCRdb, keeping productive beta chains. Duplicate CDR3 protein sequences are folded into a single record with the most common DNA and genes. TCRdb's processing, not the study's, gives the V and J calls here. This sample lists 200,000 to 250,000 distinct CDR3 sequences; 45% were detected once. Over 40% of the sample lies in the top ten.

This clonotype originated in an adult man with Graves' ophthalmopathy. Sequencing used peripheral blood. The chain uses TRBV7-9 and TRBJ1-1; confidence is insufficient to name the D gene. The DNA is TGTGCCAGCAGCCGTGTGGGAGGCACTGAAGCTTTCTTT. It is translated as CASSRVGGTEAFF.